A single sample is the source of the 30 T cell receptor beta chains below, sequenced in a study of read filtering for tumor transcriptome and immune sequencing. From 400 to 450 ng of RNA, a library with molecular barcoded alpha/delta and beta/gamma adaptors was made. TCRdb processed the reads anew with MiXCR; each CDR3 protein has one entry. The data show 50,000 to 65,000 distinct CDR3 sequences, approximately 19% seen once. Sample: a population of CD138-negative cells sorted from bone marrow. These receptor sequences come from a donor aged 40 or over with multiple myeloma.

This clonotype was observed a handful of times. The chain uses TRBV7-3 and TRBJ1-1; D ambiguous. The V gene's germline CDR1 is SGHTA and CDR2 FQGTGA. V shed 0 bases and J shed 1 base, with 12 bases lying between them. CDR3 size: 16 residues. CDR3 amino acids: CASSLTRGPKNTEAFF. The CDR3 DNA sequence: TGTGCCAGCAGCTTAACCCGAGGCCCGAAGAACACTGAAGCTTTCTTT.

In its sample, this clonotype was seen many times. The chain is built from TRBV12-3 or TRBV12-4 and TRBJ2-1; 8 nucleotides match TRBD2. The CDR3 runs to 13 residues. Unmatched junction bases numbered 2, after V lost 3 bases and J lost 7 bases. The chain's CDR3 is CASSFGGGNEQFF. The DNA for the CDR3 is TGTGCCAGCAGTTTCGGGGGGGGGAATGAGCAGTTCTTC.

In its sample, this clonotype was seen many times. This clone may be a read error of a much larger clone one base away. V and J are TRBV10-3 and TRBJ1-1; TRBD1 matches 9 bases. Germline V gene lookup returns CDR1 ENHRY and CDR2 SYGVKD. The junction had 5 bases not matched to a gene; V was cut back by 6 bases and J by 6 bases. The CDR3 extends over 13 amino acids. CDR3 protein: CAIRGQGGAEAFF. The CDR3 nucleotides are TGTGCCATCAGGGGACAGGGAGGGGCTGAAGCTTTCTTT.

Only one count was recorded for this clonotype. A much bigger clone sits one base away, suggesting this may be a read error. J is TRBJ2-1 and V is TRBV6-1; 9 bases fit TRBD1. The CDR3 contains 13 residues. Germline values: CDR1 MNHNS, CDR2 SASEGT. CDR3 coding DNA: TGTGTCAGCAGTGTACAGGGGGCCGGTGAGCAGTTCTTC. Protein sequence: CVSSVQGAGEQFF.

This clonotype has at least ten counts. V gene TRBV10-1 combines with J gene TRBJ2-1, with TRBD1 matching over 7 bases. With V trimmed by 4 bases and J by 4 bases, 7 bases remained unmatched. This CDR3 has 15 residues. Looked up from germline, CDR1 is WNHNN and CDR2 is SYGVQD (reference sequence). This CDR3 reads CASSVEGAGYNEQFF. In DNA, the CDR3 is TGCGCCAGCAGTGTCGAGGGGGCTGGTTACAATGAGCAGTTCTTC.

This clonotype was seen repeatedly, ten times or more. The chain has TRBV5-5 and TRBJ2-1, with unresolved D. The CDR3 has 14 amino acids. The ends were cut back, 7 bases at V and 5 bases at J, with 16 bases in the middle. Germline V lookup: CDR1 SGHKS, CDR2 YYEKEE (reference sequence). CDR3 sequence (DNA): TGTGCCAGCCAGAGCAACCTTGTAGACAATGAGCAGTTCTTC. Encoded protein: CASQSNLVDNEQFF.

At least ten counts were recorded for this clonotype. The chain recombines TRBV20-1 with TRBJ2-5; D is unclear. V was trimmed by 1 base and J by 5 bases, leaving 11 bases between them. Per the germline V gene, CDR1 is DFQATT and CDR2 is SNEGSKA (reference sequence). CDR3 length: 13 amino acids. Here the CDR3 DNA reads TGCAGTGCTAGAGTTACCCCGTTGGAGACCCAGTACTTC. Translation gives CSARVTPLETQYF.

This clonotype was detected many times. The chain has TRBV20-1 and TRBJ2-7; weak D call: TRBD2 (5 bases). CDR1 and CDR2 from the germline V gene are DFQATT and SNEGSKA (reference sequence). This CDR3 spans 11 amino acids. V lost 7 bases to trimming and J lost 6 bases, with 13 bases between them. The CDR3 spells CSVKTAGEQYF. The CDR3 DNA reads as TGCAGTGTTAAGACGGCGGGCGAGCAGTACTTC.

This clonotype has ten or more counts. A read error may be the cause here, since a much bigger clone is one base away. V usage is TRBV5-1 and J usage is TRBJ2-1, with TRBD1 matching 11 bases. There are 15 residues in the CDR3. Germline V lookup: CDR1 SGHRS, CDR2 YFSETQ. With 7 bases clipped from V and 8 bases from J, the junction kept 11 bases outside the gene matches. CDR3 bases: TGCGCCAGCGGCGCTTGGACAGGGGGCGGGTATGAGCAGTTCTTC. Translating it yields CASGAWTGGGYEQFF.

Comments on this clonotype: This clone may be a read error of a much larger clone one base away. This chain links TRBV19 with TRBJ2-2; D is perhaps TRBD1 (6 bases). Looked up from germline, CDR1 is LNHDA and CDR2 is SQIVND (reference sequence). The CDR3 is 15 residues long. Deletions cut 5 bases from V and 4 bases from J, with 14 bases between. The CDR3 protein is CASSHGGAVTGELFF. The CDR3 DNA reads TGTGCCAGTAGTCATGGGGGCGCGGTCACCGGGGAGCTGTTTTTT. Based on the CDR3 plus reference TRBV19 and TRBJ2-2, the full variable domain is DGGITQSPKYLFRKEGQNVTLSCEQNLNHDAMYWYRQDPGQGLRLIYYSQIVNDFQKGDIAEGYSVSREKKESFPLTVTSAQKNPTAFYLCASSHGGAVTGELFFGEGSRLTVL.

The J gene is TRBJ2-7, the V gene TRBV11-2, with 11 bases identical to TRBD2. In germline, CDR1 is SGHAT, CDR2 FQNNGV. This CDR3 region has 15 residues. V shed 7 bases, J shed 4 bases, and the junction held 9 bases outside the gene matches. CDR3 sequence: CASTFRTSGPYEQYF. As DNA, the CDR3 is TGTGCCAGCACCTTTAGGACTAGCGGGCCTTACGAGCAGTACTTC.

About this clonotype itself: Being one base from a much bigger clone, this may be a read error. The chain combines TRBV5-1 with TRBJ2-7; 7 bases align to TRBD1. The DNA matches TRBJ2-1 better at its end, which makes the J call doubtful. The CDR3 covers 15 residues. Germline CDR1 is SGHRS and CDR2 is YFSETQ. CDR3 DNA sequence: TGCGCCAGCAGCACTGGGACAGCCAACTCCTACGAGCAGTTCTTC. Amino acid sequence: CASSTGTANSYEQFF.

The rearrangement links TRBV19 to TRBJ2-1; TRBD2 agrees at 7 bases. V gave up 3 bases and J gave up 8 bases; unmatched junction bases: 7. The CDR3 contains 14 residues. From germline, CDR1 is LNHDA and CDR2 SQIVND (reference sequence). CDR3 in DNA: TGTGCCAGTAGTATTCCGCGGGAGCGGGATGAGCAGTTCTTC. Amino acids: CASSIPRERDEQFF.

This clonotype was found many times. The rearrangement uses TRBV29-1 and TRBJ2-3; D is uncertain. Germline lookup yields CDR1 SQVTM and CDR2 ANQGSEA. Trimming took 5 bases from V and 0 from J, leaving 6 bases between them. This CDR3 contains 12 residues. As DNA, the CDR3 is TGCAGCGTTTTCGGGAGCACAGATACGCAGTATTTT. Protein: CSVFGSTDTQYF.

This clonotype was picked up a small number of times. The chain combines TRBV7-6 with TRBJ2-2; 8 positions match TRBD1. Trimming at V came to 7 bases and at J to 4 bases, leaving 8 bases not matched to a gene. Germline lookup yields CDR1 SGHVS and CDR2 FNYEAQ. The CDR3 runs 15 residues. CDR3 DNA sequence: TGTGCCAGCAACCAAGGACAGGGTGGCACCGGGGAGCTGTTTTTT. Its translation is CASNQGQGGTGELFF.

In its sample, this clonotype was seen many times. The chain combines TRBV28 with TRBJ2-1; 8 bases are a match to TRBD1. The CDR3 is 17 residues long. V shed 3 bases and J 3 bases; nucleotides not matched to a gene: 10. CDR1 is MDHEN and CDR2 is SYDVKM in the germline V gene. Here the CDR3 reads CASSFTEGTGYYNEQFF. CDR3 nucleotides: TGTGCCAGCAGTTTCACCGAAGGGACAGGTTACTACAATGAGCAGTTCTTC.

Comment on this clonotype: A read error is possible here, since a much larger clone lies one base away. This chain joins TRBV24-1 and TRBJ2-1; D remains unclear. This CDR3 has 15 amino acids. Germline assignment: CDR1 KGHDR and CDR2 SFDVKD. V lost 3 bases and J 10 bases, leaving 18 bases between the germline ends. CDR3 DNA: TGTGCCACCAGTGATCCTAATTCAACCTTACAAGAGCAGTTCTTC. It translates to CATSDPNSTLQEQFF.

Note on this clonotype: This may be a read error, as it is one base from a much larger clone. This likely comes from a read error, as the CDR3 has no conserved phenylalanine or tryptophan at its end. The chain carries TRBV28 and TRBJ2-3; 11 nucleotides align to TRBD1. Per germline, CDR1 MDHEN and CDR2 SYDVKM. The CDR3 is 15 amino acids. Trimming cost V 7 bases and J 3 bases; bases outside gene matches: 6. CDR3 coding DNA: TGTGCCAGCAAAACTGGGACAGGGGGAACAGATACGCAGTATTTA. This translates into CASKTGTGGTDTQYL.

In this sample, this clonotype turned up many times. The CDR3 DNA reads TGTGCCAGCAGCTTAATGCTAGCGGGGAAGGGTGAGCAGTTCTTC. This translates into CASSLMLAGKGEQFF. This chain connects TRBV7-3 to TRBJ2-1, with 9 positions matching TRBD2. In germline, CDR1 is SGHTA, CDR2 FQGTGA. The CDR3 has 15 amino acids. Losses at the gene ends were 1 base for V and 9 bases for J; bases not matched to a gene: 7.

A note on this clonotype: A much larger clone sits a single nucleotide away, making a read error possible. This chain joins TRBV15 and TRBJ2-2; D not certain. V lost 8 bases, J lost 0 bases, and 10 bases lay in between. The CDR3 contains 14 residues. Germline CDR1 reads LNHNV; CDR2 reads YYDKDF (reference sequence). In DNA, the CDR3 is TGTGCCACCGCCTCTGAACCGAACACCGGGGAGCTGTTTTTT. This sequence encodes CATASEPNTGELFF.

Notes on this clonotype: This CDR3 is missing its conserved last phenylalanine or tryptophan, likely due to a read error. This chain links TRBV5-6 with TRBJ2-1; no clear D. This CDR3 contains 17 residues. V lost 0 bases, J lost 0 bases, and 13 bases lay in between. Germline V CDR1 and CDR2: SGHDT, YYEEEE. As DNA, the CDR3 is TGTGCCAGCAGCTTGGAGCGACGGTCGAGCTCCTACAATGAGCAGTTCCTC. Its protein product is CASSLERRSSSYNEQFL.

Comment on this clonotype: This may stem from a read error, because a much larger clone lies one nucleotide away. The genes are TRBV20-1 and TRBJ2-3; D is perhaps TRBD1 or TRBD2 (7 bases each). Germline V gene lookup returns CDR1 DFQATT and CDR2 SNEGSKA (reference sequence). The V and J ends lost 2 bases and 3 bases respectively, with 15 bases between them. The CDR3 consists of 15 residues. The CDR3 bases are TGCAGTGCTAGACAAGCGGGGACAGTTACAGATACGCAGTATTTT. Its protein product is CSARQAGTVTDTQYF.

At least ten counts were recorded for this clonotype. The rearrangement links TRBV20-1 to TRBJ2-7, with a possible D match to TRBD2 (5 bases). Germline CDR1 and CDR2: DFQATT and SNEGSKA (reference sequence). V was trimmed by 6 bases and J by 4 bases, leaving 16 bases between them. The CDR3 spans 13 residues. CDR3 sequence (DNA): TGCAGTGCCCTTCGTCCGGGAACATACGAGCAGTACTTC. The encoded protein is CSALRPGTYEQYF.

This clonotype was counted ten times or more. The J gene is TRBJ2-7, the V gene TRBV18; TRBD1 agrees at 8 bases. This CDR3 region has 13 residues. V shed 6 bases and J 4 bases; nucleotides not matched to a gene: 5. Germline V gene sequence: CDR1 KGHSH, CDR2 LQKENI. The CDR3 protein is CASSQDRGYEQYF. The CDR3 DNA sequence: TGTGCCAGCTCCCAAGACAGGGGTTACGAGCAGTACTTC.

The rearrangement links TRBV6-1 to TRBJ2-5; 12 nucleotides line up with TRBD2. Germline V gives CDR1 MNHNS, CDR2 SASEGT. With V trimmed by 1 base and J by 5 bases, 2 bases remained unmatched. This CDR3 contains 15 residues. The CDR3 region has the DNA TGTGCCAGCAGTGAAGGACTAGCGGGAGACGAGACCCAGTACTTC. As protein: CASSEGLAGDETQYF.

This clonotype was detected ten times or more. The chain joins TRBV12-3 or TRBV12-4 to TRBJ2-3; 9 bases are shared with TRBD1. This CDR3 is built from 14 residues. V lost 5 bases and J lost 6; bases outside the gene matches: 6. Written as DNA, the CDR3 is TGTGCCAGCAGTCGTCGGACAGGGGCGGATACGCAGTATTTT. Translation: CASSRRTGADTQYF.

The chain recombines TRBV20-1 with TRBJ1-1; D may be TRBD1 (6 bases). Germline V lookup: CDR1 DFQATT, CDR2 SNEGSKA (reference sequence). Trimming left V 5 bases short and J 8 bases short, with 18 bases between. There are 13 residues in the CDR3. The CDR3: CSAGETGIFEAFF. The CDR3 nucleotides are TGCAGTGCTGGCGAAACAGGGATTTTCGAAGCTTTCTTT.

This clonotype was found many times. The V call is TRBV11-1, the J call TRBJ1-1, with D maybe TRBD1 (6 bases). This CDR3 comprises 15 residues. The germline V gene has CDR1 SGHAT and CDR2 FQDESV (reference sequence). Trimming shortened V by 5 bases and J by 1 base, and 14 bases separated the two germline ends. CDR3 bases: TGTGCCAGCAGCCTGGTAGGGGGGAGGAACACTGAAGCTTTCTTT. It specifies CASSLVGGRNTEAFF. The full variable domain, completed using reference TRBV11-1 and TRBJ1-1, is EAEVAQSPRYKITEKSQAVAFWCDPISGHATLYWYRQILGQGPELLVQFQDESVVDDSQLPKDRFSAERLKGVDSTLKIQPAELGDSAMYLCASSLVGGRNTEAFFGQGTRLTVV.

V is TRBV6-5 and J is TRBJ2-1; 9 nucleotides line up with TRBD1. CDR1 is MNHEY, CDR2 SVGAGI, per germline. CDR3 length: 15 amino acids. J was trimmed by 7 bases and V by 6 bases; bases with no gene match: 10. The CDR3 region is CASRSATGGKNEQFF. The CDR3 coding sequence is TGTGCCAGCAGGTCCGCGACAGGGGGTAAGAATGAGCAGTTCTTC.

This clonotype has just a few counts. A read error is possible here, since a much larger clone lies one base away. This chain uses TRBV2 with TRBJ2-3; TRBD1 is a possible D gene (6 bases). The CDR3 totals 14 residues. The germline CDR1 and CDR2 sequences are SNHLY and FYNNEI. The V gene lost 10 bases and the J gene lost 4 bases, with 18 bases spanning the gap. The CDR3 bases are TGTGCCACTCAGTCCTGGGGGCTGTCAGATACGCAGTATTTT. As protein: CATQSWGLSDTQYF.